The TCR beta chain described here comes from a study of identical twins (dated by TCRdb to between 2015 and 2016). The study in broad terms: TCR alpha and beta repertoires from monozygotic twins, unrelated adults of various ages and cord blood were deep-sequenced to test whether fetal clonotypes persist. To rule out contamination, replicate twin experiments were performed at different times with different library preparation protocols. Overall results and qualifications from the work: Because the same donors could not be followed over many years, conclusions were based on cross-sectional statistical analysis. Invariant T cells such as MAIT and iNKT could partly confound zero-insertion analyses, although diverse VJ usage argued against such confounding for most clonotypes. Compared with coincidental sharing between unrelated individuals, out-of-frame TCR alpha sequences shared between twins showed an excess of sequences with low generation probability. Out-of-frame TCR alpha sharing in monozygotic twins was systematically underestimated by recombination models, whereas sharing between unrelated individuals was in agreement with the recombination models. Abundant cord blood beta clonotypes carried fewer insertions; young adult naive repertoires showed a weaker similar trend, while memory repertoires showed none. The excess sharing between twins in beta out-of-frame sequences was weaker because fewer shared sequences reduced the signal-to-noise ratio.

Preparation of the library involved 5' RACE. TCRdb names Illumina HiSeq 2000 as the instrument used. Template switching introduced a universal primer binding site; the final cDNA contained a unique molecular identifier, enabling accurate counting of TCR cDNA molecules. Specific primers in the conserved constant-segment region were used to synthesize first-strand cDNA for the TCR alpha and beta chains. To control for contamination, each cDNA library was double barcoded with a SMART-Mk sample barcode plus Illumina barcodes. Two successive PCR steps introduced TruSeq adapter sequences along with Illumina sample barcodes. Sequencing of the TCR alpha and beta cDNA libraries was done on the Illumina HiSeq platform using custom primers. On the study's bioinformatics: MiGEC was used to process raw reads and extract unique molecular identifiers, and MiXCR was used to find CDR3 positions. For each individual, recombination models were inferred using an EM algorithm with the repgenHMM and IGoR tools. The tcR package in R was used for shared clonotype analysis, with sharing normalized by the product of cloneset sizes. To study raw recombination without the effects of thymic and clonal selection, out-of-frame nonproductive sequences were analyzed. The raw public data were reprocessed by TCRdb itself: fastp quality trimming at Q25, MiXCR clonotype calling, in-frame beta chains only. Rows are unified per CDR3 protein, each entry keeping the most common DNA and genes. The V and J calls and clone size are TCRdb's, not the authors'. Recorded for this sample are about 660,000 distinct CDR3 sequences; roughly 8% of them occurred a single time. The ten largest clones capture 0.75% to 1% of the sample.

This clonotype showed up just a few times. Its recognized antigen is unknown. No clone much larger than this one lies a single base away; base qualities are absent. Every donor was a healthy Caucasian. The twin cohort consisted of three pairs of female monozygotic twins, all aged about 18 to 30 years. RNA for TCR libraries was isolated from peripheral blood mononuclear cells. This same sample was also part of a study on yellow fever vaccine responses in identical twins. From the second report: The authors reported that the T cell response to vaccination in identical twins appeared partly convergent and partly personalized. In identical twins, the study followed T cell clones that responded to the vaccine with precision.

The TCR comes from a woman under 30 in good health. The sample comprised PBMCs.

The CDR3 protein sequence reads: CASSLSGASYGYTF. In nucleotide form, the sequence is TGTGCCAGCAGTTTATCGGGGGCTTCCTATGGCTACACCTTC. The chain links TRBV28 with TRBJ1-2; TRBD1 could be the D gene, as 6 bases match. The CDR1 and CDR2 encoded by the germline V gene are MDHEN and SYDVKM. Including cysteine and phenylalanine, the CDR3 has 14 amino acids. Just the 42-base CDR3 DNA is kept, in frame starting at base 1. Between the V and J ends, shortened by 1 base and 4 bases respectively, the junction contains 10 bases.